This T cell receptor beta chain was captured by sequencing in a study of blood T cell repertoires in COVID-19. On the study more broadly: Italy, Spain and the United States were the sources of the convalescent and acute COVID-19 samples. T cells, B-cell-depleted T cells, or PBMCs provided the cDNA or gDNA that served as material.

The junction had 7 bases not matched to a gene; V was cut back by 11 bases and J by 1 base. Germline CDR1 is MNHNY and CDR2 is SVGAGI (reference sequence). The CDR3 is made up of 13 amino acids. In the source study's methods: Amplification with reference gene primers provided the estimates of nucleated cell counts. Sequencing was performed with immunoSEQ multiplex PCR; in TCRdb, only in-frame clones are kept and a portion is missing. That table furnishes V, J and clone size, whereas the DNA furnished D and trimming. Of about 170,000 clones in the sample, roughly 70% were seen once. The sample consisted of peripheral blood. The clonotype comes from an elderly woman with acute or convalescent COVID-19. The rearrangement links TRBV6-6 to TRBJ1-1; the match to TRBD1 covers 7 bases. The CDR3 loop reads CAGRGQKNTEAFF. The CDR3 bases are TGTGCCGGTAGGGGACAGAAGAACACTGAAGCTTTCTTT.